This T cell receptor (beta chain) was recorded in a study of blood T cell repertoires in COVID-19. Study-wide context: COVID-19 samples collected from the United States, Italy and Spain covered acute and convalescent phases. Sources were T cells, B-cell-depleted T cells, or PBMCs; the material itself was cDNA or gDNA.

This CDR3 comprises 16 residues. Germline lookup yields CDR1 MNHNS and CDR2 SASEGT. Trimming took 0 bases from V and 7 from J; bases not matched to a gene: 9. In the original processing: Cell counts per sample came from amplifying reference gene primers. The assay was immunoSEQ multiplex PCR, and TCRdb's table has in-frame clones only and misses some. V and J calls and clone size are copied from that table; D and trimming were computed from the DNA. This sample has about 150,000 clones, with over 70% found just once. The receptor comes from a man aged 50 or older with active COVID-19. The gene calls are TRBV6-1 and TRBJ2-5; 9 positions agree with TRBD2. Sequenced input: peripheral blood. The CDR3 spells CASSEAVLAGSGTQYF. The CDR3 nucleotides are TGTGCCAGCAGTGAAGCGGTTCTAGCGGGGTCCGGGACCCAGTACTTC.